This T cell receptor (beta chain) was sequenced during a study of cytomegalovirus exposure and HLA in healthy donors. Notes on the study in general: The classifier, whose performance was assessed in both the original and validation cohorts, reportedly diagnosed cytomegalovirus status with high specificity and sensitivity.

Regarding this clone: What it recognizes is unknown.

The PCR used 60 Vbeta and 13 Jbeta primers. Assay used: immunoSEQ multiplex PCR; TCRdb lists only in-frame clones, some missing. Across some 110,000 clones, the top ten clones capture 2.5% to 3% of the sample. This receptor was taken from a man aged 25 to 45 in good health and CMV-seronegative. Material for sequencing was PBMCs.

CDR3 DNA: TGTGCCAGCAGACCCGGGACAGGGAAGAGCACTGAAGCTTTCTTT. This gives the protein CASRPGTGKSTEAFF. The V and J genes are TRBV6-6 and TRBJ1-1; 9 bases agree with TRBD1. This CDR3 contains 15 residues. Germline-derived CDR1 and CDR2 are MNHNY and SVGAGI (reference sequence). V was pared by 6 bases and J by 4 bases, with 9 bases of the junction left unmatched.